This T cell receptor (beta chain) was documented in a study of T cell repertoires in cytomegalovirus infection (dated by TCRdb to about 2019). With regard to the full study: Donor HLA type was relevant to the analysis, as public TCR beta signatures indicated carriage of CMV infection together with the matching HLA type. Study-wide findings and limitations: Cumulative frequency of public TCR beta family members discriminated carriers of CMV infection plus the relevant HLA type in this cohort and an independent approximately 350-donor cohort. The ex vivo response was dominated by HLA-C-restricted CMV-specific TCR beta clonotypes, and the single most frequent clonotype in two of eight donors was supplied by these HLA-C-restricted clonotypes.

The CDR3 runs 13 amino acids, cysteine and phenylalanine included. Kept here is only the CDR3 DNA, which spans 39 bases and is read in frame from base 1. Reading the germline V gene gives CDR1 MNHNS and CDR2 SASEGT. Trimming removed 5 bases from V and 5 bases from J, leaving 9 bases between the germline ends. TCRdb records Illumina HiSeq 1500 as the sequencer. TCRdb itself trimmed the public reads at Q25 with fastp, ran MiXCR and retained productive beta chains. Each CDR3 protein gets just one entry, which takes the most common genes and DNA from the rows behind it. This sample lists a few hundred thousand distinct CDR3 sequences; roughly an eighth were detected once. The ten largest clones represent 8.5% to 9% of the sample. This clonotype has a count of ten or more. Its antigen remains unidentified. Within one base of it there is no much larger clone, and no base qualities were kept.

The chain uses TRBV6-1 and TRBJ2-2; the D gene is perhaps TRBD1, on 5 matching bases. This clonotype was obtained from a human donor in good health (CMV status not recorded). Some clones in this sample may be carry-over from other donors' samples. The specimen sequenced was PBMCs. The CDR3 sequence is CASSLTETGELFF. The sequence in DNA is TGTGCCAGCAGTTTGACAGAGACCGGGGAGCTGTTTTTT.